One sample yielded the 24 T cell receptor beta chains listed below, sequenced in a study of T cell responses to AZD1222 COVID-19 vaccine. TCRdb's copy holds only in-frame clones and misses some; the assay was immunoSEQ multiplex PCR. Counted here are some 150,000 clones, over 80% occurring once; the ten biggest clones make up about 9.8%. This material consisted of peripheral blood, taken 28 days after the second AZD1222 dose. The receptors derive from an adult who received the AZD1222 COVID-19 vaccine.

This clone was recorded once. This sequence joins TRBV14 and TRBJ1-2; D call uncertain. V shed 0 bases and J shed 8 bases, with 7 bases lying between them. CDR1 is SGHDN, CDR2 FVKESK, per germline. The CDR3 has 12 residues. The CDR3 sequence is CASSQDRWGYTF. The CDR3 DNA sequence: TGTGCCAGCAGCCAAGATAGGTGGGGCTACACCTTC.

This chain connects TRBV28 to TRBJ1-4; 9 bases line up with TRBD1. The CDR3 totals 15 residues. The germline V gene encodes CDR1 MDHEN and CDR2 SYDVKM. Losses at the gene ends were 7 bases for V and 3 bases for J; bases not matched to a gene: 6. Here the CDR3 reads CASTTGGVPNEKLFF. The DNA of the CDR3 is TGTGCCAGCACGACAGGGGGGGTTCCTAATGAAAAACTGTTTTTT.

The chain couples TRBV7-2 to TRBJ2-2; D perhaps matches TRBD1 (5 bases). The germline V gene encodes CDR1 SGHTA and CDR2 FQGNSA. Between the trimmed V and J ends, which lost 3 bases and 1 base, there was a span of 9 bases. This CDR3 has 15 residues. The CDR3 loop reads CASSFTGLNTGELFF. CDR3 coding DNA: TGTGCCAGCAGCTTCACAGGCTTGAACACCGGGGAGCTGTTTTTT.

The genes are TRBV4-3 and TRBJ2-3; D gene unclear. Trimming removed 0 bases from V and 2 bases from J, with 3 bases in between. From germline, CDR1 is LGHNA and CDR2 YSLEER. The length of the CDR3 is 13 residues. CDR3 DNA sequence: TGCGCCAGCAGCCAAGACCCCACAGATACGCAGTATTTT. Encoded protein: CASSQDPTDTQYF.

V gene TRBV6-6 combines with J gene TRBJ1-2; 7 nucleotides agree with TRBD1. This CDR3 region has 14 residues. The ends lost 0 bases at V and 2 bases at J; junction bases unmatched: 0. Germline V gives CDR1 MNHNY, CDR2 SVGAGI (reference sequence). CDR3 amino acids: CASSYSGQNYGYTF. The CDR3 DNA sequence: TGTGCCAGCAGTTACTCGGGACAGAACTATGGCTACACCTTC.

The chain carries TRBV29-1 and TRBJ2-1; D is ambiguous. The CDR3 length is 11 residues. The V gene's germline CDR1 is SQVTM and CDR2 ANQGSEA. Trimming took 7 bases from V and 7 from J, leaving 11 bases between them. The CDR3 sequence: CSASSRNEQFF. CDR3 nucleotides: TGCAGCGCTTCCTCAAGGAATGAGCAGTTCTTC.

A few counts support this clone. The chain combines TRBV4-2 with TRBJ1-1; D gene unclear. CDR3 length: 14 residues. V lost 2 bases and J 9 bases, leaving 16 bases between the germline ends. The germline V gene has CDR1 LGHNA and CDR2 YNFKEQ. CDR3 in DNA: TGTGCCAGCAGCCAAAAGGCAGTCGGGATTCAAGCTTTCTTT. Translated: CASSQKAVGIQAFF.

The CDR3, as DNA: TGTGCCAGCAGCCAATCAGGCAGGCATTACGAGCAGTACTTC. This translates into CASSQSGRHYEQYF. The V gene is TRBV11-2, the J gene TRBJ2-7, with no clear D. Germline CDR1 and CDR2: SGHAT and FQNNGV. Trimming cost V 5 bases and J 4 bases, with 15 bases left between them. The CDR3 spans 14 residues.

V usage is TRBV9 and J usage is TRBJ2-1, with 11 bases lining up with TRBD2. The CDR3 length is 16 residues. The germline V gene encodes CDR1 SGDLS and CDR2 YYNGEE. J lost 7 bases, V lost 2 bases, and 8 bases had no gene match. The CDR3 DNA reads TGTGCCAGCAGCGTGAGTAGCGGGAGGGCCGCTAATGAGCAGTTCTTC. It yields the protein CASSVSSGRAANEQFF.

This clone was recorded once. The chain combines TRBV6-5 with TRBJ1-6, with unresolved D. The CDR3 runs to 13 residues. V dropped 6 bases and J dropped 11 bases, with 14 bases sitting between them. Germline V lookup: CDR1 MNHEY, CDR2 SVGAGI. In nucleotides, the CDR3 is TGTGCCAGCAGCGAGAGTCGGAATACACCCCTCCACTTT. Its translation is CASSESRNTPLHF.

The V call is TRBV28, the J call TRBJ2-5; TRBD1 is a possible D gene (6 bases). CDR3 length equals 13 residues. The germline V gene encodes CDR1 MDHEN and CDR2 SYDVKM. V was trimmed by 6 bases and J by 3 bases, leaving 11 bases between them. The CDR3 DNA sequence: TGTGCCAGCAGCCAGGGGCTAAAAGAGACCCAGTACTTC. It encodes CASSQGLKETQYF.

In this sample, this clone turned up a few times. V is TRBV6-2 or TRBV6-3 and J is TRBJ1-5; the match to TRBD1 covers 9 bases. Germline V gives CDR1 MNHEY, CDR2 SVGEGT. Unmatched junction bases numbered 12, after V lost 6 bases and J lost 6 bases. This CDR3 is 16 amino acids long. CDR3 sequence reads: CASSPIPGQGGQPQHF. The DNA for the CDR3 is TGTGCCAGCAGCCCAATTCCGGGACAGGGCGGTCAGCCCCAGCATTTT.

The chain links TRBV7-3 to TRBJ2-2; D not certain. Trimming stripped 5 bases from V and 8 bases from J, with 12 bases between. From germline, CDR1 is SGHTA and CDR2 FQGTGA. The CDR3 runs to 13 residues. CDR3 loop: CASSTIEAGELFF. The CDR3 coding sequence is TGTGCCAGCAGCACCATCGAGGCTGGGGAGCTGTTTTTT.

With regard to this clone: Other DNA sequences in this specimen translate into the identical CDR3. This chain connects TRBV15 to TRBJ1-1, with TRBD1 matching 7 bases. V was clipped by 2 bases and J by 1 base; unmatched bases: 4. Germline assignment: CDR1 LNHNV and CDR2 YYDKDF (reference sequence). CDR3 length equals 15 residues. Here the CDR3 DNA reads TGTGCCACCAGCAGACTTAGACAGGGGAACACTGAAGCTTTCTTT. It codes for CATSRLRQGNTEAFF.

This chain links TRBV28 with TRBJ1-5; D not resolved. The CDR3 spans 14 residues. V lost 4 bases, J lost 4 bases, and 11 bases lay in between. From germline, CDR1 is MDHEN and CDR2 SYDVKM. CDR3 protein: CASSSSQPNQPQHF. For the CDR3, the DNA is TGTGCCAGCAGTTCTTCTCAGCCGAATCAGCCCCAGCATTTT.

The J gene is TRBJ1-2, the V gene TRBV28, with D possibly TRBD1 on 5 matching bases. This CDR3 has 16 residues. The V gene lost 3 bases and the J gene lost 5 bases, with 19 bases spanning the gap. CDR1 and CDR2 from the germline V gene are MDHEN and SYDVKM. The CDR3 DNA is TGTGCCAGCAGTTTCCCCCAAGGCCAGGGCATATATGGCTACACCTTC. Protein sequence: CASSFPQGQGIYGYTF.

This clone was observed once. The chain is built from TRBV11-3 and TRBJ2-1; D possibly corresponds to TRBD2 (6 bases). The CDR3 extends over 15 amino acids. Germline values: CDR1 SGHNT, CDR2 YENEEA. The V end was cut by 4 bases, the J end by 4 bases, with 14 bases between. CDR3 nucleotide sequence: TGTGCCAGCAGCTCTTCCGGGAGAGGATACAATGAGCAGTTCTTC. Its translation is CASSSSGRGYNEQFF. Using reference TRBV11-3 and TRBJ2-1 for the parts outside the CDR3, the full variable domain is EAGVVQSPRYKIIEKKQPVAFWCNPISGHNTLYWYLQNLGQGPELLIRYENEEAVDDSQLPKDRFSAERLKGVDSTLKIQPAELGDSAVYLCASSSSGRGYNEQFFGPGTRLTVL.

The V call is TRBV25-1, the J call TRBJ1-1; no firm D call. This CDR3 is built from 11 residues. Between the trimmed V and J ends, which lost 7 bases and 6 bases, there was a span of 9 bases. Germline CDR1 is MGHDK and CDR2 is SYGVNS. The CDR3 DNA sequence: TGTGCCAGCATCGGCTACGCTGAAGCTTTCTTT. This encodes CASIGYAEAFF.

CDR3 amino acids: CASSKDEQFF. The DNA for the CDR3 is TGTGCCAGCAGTAAGGATGAGCAGTTCTTC. This chain links TRBV7-2 with TRBJ2-1; D gene ambiguous. Trimming took 6 bases from V and 8 from J, leaving 5 bases between them. The germline CDR1 and CDR2 sequences are SGHTA and FQGNSA. The CDR3 is 10 residues long. Full variable domain (outside the CDR3, taken from reference TRBV7-2 and TRBJ2-1): GAGVSQSPSNKVTEKGKDVELRCDPISGHTALYWYRQSLGQGLEFLIYFQGNSAPDKSGLPSDRFSAERTGGSVSTLTIQRTQQEDSAVYLCASSKDEQFFGPGTRLTVL.

The CDR3 DNA reads TGTGCCAGCAGTCCCACCCCGGGGTATTCCTATGGCTACACCTTC. This sequence encodes CASSPTPGYSYGYTF. The rearrangement links TRBV28 to TRBJ1-2; D is uncertain. This CDR3 comprises 15 residues. V was pared by 5 bases and J by 4 bases, with 17 bases between. Germline CDR1 is MDHEN and CDR2 is SYDVKM.

This clone is a singleton in its sample. The gene calls are TRBV6-2 or TRBV6-3 and TRBJ2-2; D not certain. This CDR3 spans 14 amino acids. Germline CDR1 is MNHEY and CDR2 is SVGEGT. Between the trimmed V and J ends, which lost 4 bases and 1 base, there was a span of 7 bases. CDR3 sequence (DNA): TGTGCCAGCAGTTTACAGCGGAACACCGGGGAGCTGTTTTTT. Translated: CASSLQRNTGELFF.

This clone was detected once. The chain has TRBV21-1 and TRBJ2-1; the listed D gene, TRBD1, was not tested against the DNA. TRBV21-1 is termed a pseudogene. This CDR3 has 16 residues. The CDR3 loop reads CASSFRTGNSYNEQFF. CDR3 DNA: TGTGCCAGCAGCTTCCGGACAGGGAACTCCTACAATGAGCAGTTCTTC.

The genes are TRBV27 and TRBJ2-1; 12 nucleotides match TRBD2. The trim removed 4 bases at V and 6 bases at J, leaving 4 bases unmatched. The CDR3 has 15 amino acids. CDR1 is MNHEY, CDR2 SMNVEV, per germline (reference sequence). CDR3 sequence reads: CASSSPSGRANEQFF. The CDR3 bases are TGTGCCAGCAGTTCCCCTAGCGGGAGGGCCAATGAGCAGTTCTTC.

The V call is TRBV27, the J call TRBJ2-3, with D perhaps assigned TRBD1 or TRBD2 (5 bases each). Germline V gene lookup returns CDR1 MNHEY and CDR2 SMNVEV (reference sequence). The V end lost 6 bases, the J end lost 2 bases, and 18 bases lay between the germline ends. The CDR3 totals 16 residues. The DNA of the CDR3 is TGTGCCAGCAGCTACGAGGGACGGGTTTCCACAGATACGCAGTATTTT. Translated, it gives CASSYEGRVSTDTQYF.